Listed here are 15 T cell receptor beta chains from one sample, sequenced in a study of patients and donors after allogeneic stem cell transplantation. TCRdb used MiXCR to reprocess the RT-PCR reads, holding one entry per CDR3 protein. The sample contains 25,000 or so distinct CDR3 sequences, around 7.4% of which appear only once. The material sequenced was blood, either unsorted or a sorted T cell fraction (not recorded which). All receptors derive from a human donor who was either an allogeneic HSCT recipient or a stem cell or donor lymphocyte infusion donor (not recorded which). It is not recorded whose cells these are; they may come from a transplant donor.

There are many counts of this clonotype. The rearrangement joins TRBV19 to TRBJ2-2, with TRBD2 as a possible D gene (5 bases). The CDR3 totals 13 residues. CDR1 is LNHDA and CDR2 is SQIVND in the germline V gene (reference sequence). V lost 6 bases, J lost 6 bases, and 11 bases lay in between. CDR3 protein: CASSQDSAGELFF. CDR3 sequence (DNA): TGTGCCAGTAGCCAGGACTCTGCCGGGGAGCTGTTTTTT.

This clonotype was counted a few times. The CDR3 DNA reads as TGCGCCAGCAGCCAAGTGGGACAGGACCAGCCCCAGCATTTT. Residues: CASSQVGQDQPQHF. The chain carries TRBV4-1 and TRBJ1-5; TRBD1 aligns across 8 bases. V dropped 1 base and J dropped 7; count of bases not matched to a gene: 3. Germline CDR1 and CDR2: MGHRA and YSYEKL. The CDR3 totals 14 residues.

This chain uses TRBV5-1 with TRBJ2-2; D is ambiguous. Germline CDR1 SGHRS, CDR2 YFSETQ. The germline V and J ends were trimmed by 2 bases and 3 bases, with 26 bases remaining between them. The CDR3 is 20 amino acids. The CDR3 here is CASSFGPPRNSGQDTGELFF. The CDR3 region has the DNA TGCGCCAGCAGCTTCGGTCCTCCTAGGAACTCCGGTCAGGACACCGGGGAGCTGTTTTTT.

This clonotype was seen at least ten times. V usage is TRBV6-1 and J usage is TRBJ2-7, with 7 bases lining up with TRBD1. This CDR3 spans 14 amino acids. Germline values: CDR1 MNHNS, CDR2 SASEGT. J lost 3 bases, V lost 7 bases, and 9 bases had no gene match. CDR3 DNA sequence: TGTGCCAGCACCCCAGACAGGGCACGCTACGAGCAGTACTTC. Translation gives CASTPDRARYEQYF.

In its sample, this clonotype was seen many times. The chain links TRBV18 to TRBJ2-1; no firm D call. V gave up 0 bases and J gave up 4 bases, with 7 bases separating them. The germline V gene encodes CDR1 KGHSH and CDR2 LQKENI. The CDR3 sequence is 14 residues long. CDR3 loop: CASSPPGVYNEQFF. The CDR3 DNA sequence: TGTGCCAGCTCACCACCAGGTGTTTACAATGAGCAGTTCTTC.

The chain links TRBV10-2 to TRBJ2-2; either TRBD1 or TRBD2 may supply D (7 bases each). The CDR3 has 14 amino acids. CDR1 is WSHSY and CDR2 is SAAADI in the germline V gene. The V end lost 10 bases, the J end lost 3 bases, and 15 bases lay between the germline ends. The CDR3 region has the DNA TGCGCCACCAGGGGGGGCTCTTACACCGGGGAGCTGTTTTTT. It yields the protein CATRGGSYTGELFF.

The rearrangement links TRBV6-1 to TRBJ2-1, with D possibly matching TRBD2 (5 bases). In germline, CDR1 is MNHNS, CDR2 SASEGT. With 8 bases removed from V and 7 bases from J, the gap between germline ends came to 21 bases. The CDR3 covers 15 residues. CDR3 in amino acids: CASDLKGSGSNEQFF. CDR3 DNA: TGTGCCAGCGATCTAAAGGGCTCGGGATCTAATGAGCAGTTCTTC.

The table lists this clonotype with many counts. The V call is TRBV20-1, the J call TRBJ1-5; possible D gene TRBD1, 5 bases. The CDR3 sequence is 14 residues long. The germline V gene encodes CDR1 DFQATT and CDR2 SNEGSKA (reference sequence). V was trimmed by 3 bases and J by 5 bases, leaving 14 bases between them. Here the CDR3 reads CSASAGGTHQPQHF. The CDR3 nucleotides are TGCAGTGCTAGTGCGGGGGGTACCCATCAGCCCCAGCATTTT.

At least ten counts were recorded for this clonotype. This chain connects TRBV7-3 to TRBJ2-1; 10 bases fit TRBD2. The CDR3 is 17 residues long. Per germline, CDR1 SGHTA and CDR2 FQGTGA. J gave up 7 bases and V 5 bases, and 14 bases lay outside the gene matches. CDR3 in DNA: TGTGCCAGCAGCGCCACCCTCCCTAGCGGGAGATTGAATGAGCAGTTCTTC. The encoded protein is CASSATLPSGRLNEQFF.

This clonotype was observed a few times. This chain joins TRBV5-1 and TRBJ2-5, with TRBD1 matching over 9 bases. V trimming: 4 bases; J trimming: 8 bases; junction bases outside the gene matches: 3. The length of the CDR3 is 12 residues. Germline lookup yields CDR1 SGHRS and CDR2 YFSETQ. The CDR3 here is CASSPTGGTQYF. For the CDR3, the DNA is TGCGCCAGCAGCCCGACAGGGGGAACCCAGTACTTC.

The chain uses TRBV25-1 and TRBJ1-1; maybe TRBD1 (6 bases). The CDR3 runs to 15 residues. CDR1 and CDR2 from the germline V gene are MGHDK and SYGVNS. The V and J ends lost 1 base and 5 bases respectively, with 14 bases between them. The CDR3 DNA reads TGTGCCAGCAGTGAATCGAGGGGGAGGGGTACTGAAGCTTTCTTT. It specifies CASSESRGRGTEAFF.

The genes are TRBV28 and TRBJ1-6, with TRBD1 matching 7 bases. The CDR3 length is 15 residues. With 1 base clipped from V and 8 bases from J, the junction kept 5 bases outside the gene matches. Germline loops: CDR1 MDHEN, CDR2 SYDVKM. The CDR3 spells CASSLYQGVYSPLHF. The DNA of the CDR3 is TGTGCCAGCAGTTTATACCAGGGGGTATATTCACCCCTCCACTTT. The full variable domain, rest sourced from reference TRBV28 and TRBJ1-6, is DVKVTQSSRYLVKRTGEKVFLECVQDMDHENMFWYRQDPGLGLRLIYFSYDVKMKEKGDIPEGYSVSREKKERFSLILESASTNQTSMYLCASSLYQGVYSPLHFGNGTRLTVT.

This clonotype has only a few counts. The V call is TRBV7-9, the J call TRBJ1-5, with D unresolved. With 1 base removed from V and 1 base from J, the gap between germline ends came to 14 bases. The CDR3 is 17 amino acids. Germline assignment: CDR1 SEHNR and CDR2 FQNEAQ (reference sequence). In DNA, the CDR3 is TGTGCCAGCAGCTTAGGGGTGGGTCATGCAAGCAATCAGCCCCAGCATTTT. Encoded protein: CASSLGVGHASNQPQHF. Full variable domain (rest looked up from reference TRBV7-9 and TRBJ1-5): DTGVSQNPRHKITKRGQNVTFRCDPISEHNRLYWYRQTLGQGPEFLTYFQNEAQLEKSRLLSDRFSAERPKGSFSTLEIQRTEQGDSAMYLCASSLGVGHASNQPQHFGDGTRLSIL.

By sample fraction, this clonotype is large (0.1 to 1%). The genes are TRBV28 and TRBJ1-5; D uncertain. The CDR3 is 13 residues long. Trimming pared 5 bases from V and 6 bases from J, leaving 11 bases between. Germline V lookup: CDR1 MDHEN, CDR2 SYDVKM. CDR3 bases: TGTGCCAGCAGTCCCTCCCTATTTCAGCCCCAGCATTTT. This sequence encodes CASSPSLFQPQHF. Drawing the rest from reference TRBV28 and TRBJ1-5, the complete variable domain is DVKVTQSSRYLVKRTGEKVFLECVQDMDHENMFWYRQDPGLGLRLIYFSYDVKMKEKGDIPEGYSVSREKKERFSLILESASTNQTSMYLCASSPSLFQPQHFGDGTRLSIL.

This clonotype has ten or more counts. This chain joins TRBV20-1 and TRBJ1-5; no reliable D call. The CDR3 is 15 residues long. CDR1 DFQATT and CDR2 SNEGSKA come from the germline V gene (reference sequence). With 3 bases removed from V and 6 bases from J, the gap between germline ends came to 18 bases. The CDR3, as DNA: TGCAGTGCTAGTACTCCGGCAACCAGCGGTCAGCCCCAGCATTTT. Its translation is CSASTPATSGQPQHF.